This entry describes one T cell receptor beta chain. The data are from a study of T cell clusters in autoimmune cytopenias. One tube held mixed TRB-A and TRB-B primer pools for touch-down PCR. No DNA is given; TCRdb re-called the multiplex PCR reads and lists each CDR3 protein once. The data show roughly 6,300 distinct CDR3 sequences, and the top ten clones hold 20% to 25%. TRB was amplified from roughly 250 ng of peripheral blood genomic DNA per sample. From germline, CDR1 is MNHEY and CDR2 SMNVEV (reference sequence). This CDR3 is 20 amino acids long. These data also featured in a second study, about T cell repertoires in aging, cancer and after chemotherapy.

The chain is built from TRBV27 and TRBJ1-1. Sequencing used peripheral blood. This sequence was found in a human donor in good health. CDR3: CASSLIGAQIPFAMNTEAFF.